What follows describes a single T cell receptor (beta chain). What antigen it recognizes has not been identified. No clone much larger than this one lies a single base away; base qualities are absent. The roughly 39 donors, aged 6 to 90 years, were systemically healthy Caucasian individuals from Russia. Each donor gave about 10 milliliters of peripheral blood, drawn into EDTA-treated Vacutainer tubes. Ficoll-Paque density-gradient centrifugation was used to isolate PBMCs, with at least 6.5 million per sample. Trizol reagent was used to extract total RNA from the PBMCs, yielding at least 6 micrograms per sample. Naive CD45RAhigh/CD27high T cell percentages were measured by flow cytometry on a PBMC aliquot from every donor. The method was 5' RACE. The instrument given in TCRdb is Illumina HiSeq 2500. A second PCR of roughly 7 to 11 cycles was performed with a sample-barcoded 5' primer and a J-beta primer mix. A template-switch 5' adaptor carrying 12 random nucleotides introduced a unique molecular identifier onto each TCR beta cDNA molecule. Each sample yielded at least 3 million CDR3-containing paired-end reads. The Mint cDNA synthesis kit, primed by a TRBC-specific oligonucleotide, was used to synthesize first-strand cDNA from all RNA. Following uracil-DNA glycosylase treatment, a first 18-cycle PCR with universal primers M1SS and BC2_uni_R was performed on all cDNA. As for how the authors treated the data: For normalization, 1 million high-quality reads, each with a distinct molecular identifier, were randomly selected from each sample. Reads sharing molecular identifiers were discarded rather than binned into consensus sequences. CDR3 identification, clonotype clustering and error correction used MiTCR with a Q25 quality threshold and the strictest error-elimination algorithm. A nonparametric unseen species model with Euler transformation was used to estimate a lower bound on total TCR beta diversity. TCRdb took the public reads, trimmed them with fastp at Q25, ran MiXCR for clone calling and kept in-frame beta chains. Identical CDR3 protein sequences are pooled into one entry, listed with their most common genes and DNA. The V and J calls and clone size are TCRdb's, not the authors'. This sample comprises 600,000 or so distinct CDR3 sequences, about 30% of them detected only once. The ten most abundant clones make up about a sixth of the sample.

The junction shows trimming of 3 bases on V and 10 bases on J, and the gene matches do not reach 9 bases of it. From cysteine to phenylalanine, the CDR3 is 15 amino acids long. The sequence is cut down to CDR3 DNA, 45 bases in frame from base 1. The germline V gene yields SNHLY for CDR1 and FYNNEI for CDR2. This sample is drawn from a study of blood T cells in healthy people across ages (dated by TCRdb to about 2015). A note on the overall study: In model experiments, template switching captured about one uniquely barcoded TCR beta cDNA molecule for every two T cells. Age-related changes in TCR beta repertoire diversity were measured in the study by deep sequencing normalized with unique cDNA molecular identifiers. Four age groups were formed from the donors: young (average about 17 years), middle-aged (approximately 40), aged (roughly 58) and long-lived (more than 75). Donors of different ages were randomly distributed across sequencing lanes to avoid experimental bias. The study analyzed two additional independent replicas of 1 million unique cDNA reads from the same blood draw for two donors, one aged 18 to 29 and one aged 80 or older. General conclusions and limits of the study: Estimates of total diversity from one million sequenced T cells were regarded as lower bounds and underestimates. As age increased, observed TCR beta diversity per million T cells dropped in a roughly linear way, and a significant reduction was already evident by age around 41. Since profiling was done on bulk unsorted PBMCs, naive and antigen-experienced compartments could not be conclusively compared. Compared with the aged group, more naive CD4+ T cells, fewer expanded clones and increased TCR diversity were shown by the long-lived group, suggesting age selection. The CMV infection status of donors was not known, potentially confounding age-related changes in expanded clonotypes. The percentage of naive T cells measured by flow cytometry correlated strongly with observed TCR beta diversity.

The chain links TRBV2 with TRBJ1-4, with TRBD1 identical over 9 junction bases. The clonotype originates from a woman aged 80 or over in good health. The sample consisted of blood. The nucleotide sequence reads TGTGCCAGCAGTGATTGGACAGGGGCGCAGGCAAAACTGTTTTTT. This sequence encodes CASSDWTGAQAKLFF.